These 13 T cell receptor beta chains were all obtained from the same sample, sequenced in a study of blood T cell repertoires in COVID-19. Sequencing used immunoSEQ multiplex PCR; TCRdb keeps in-frame clones, though not all of them. The sample holds just under 75,000 clones, approximately 88% seen once. Sequencing was performed on peripheral blood. These receptors all come from a man older than 75 with active or convalescent COVID-19.

This sequence joins TRBV5-4 and TRBJ1-4; TRBD1 is a possible D gene (6 bases). From germline, CDR1 is SGHNT and CDR2 YYREEE (reference sequence). Trimming left V 4 bases short and J 5 bases short, with 9 bases between. The CDR3 totals 13 residues. Here the CDR3 reads CASSRDTNEKLFF. For the CDR3, the DNA is TGTGCCAGCAGCAGGGACACAAATGAAAAACTGTTTTTT.

The chain couples TRBV7-6 to TRBJ2-6; D not certain. Germline V CDR1 and CDR2: SGHVS, FNYEAQ. Deletions cut 0 bases from V and 0 bases from J, with 6 bases between. This CDR3 is built from 16 residues. The CDR3 DNA reads TGTGCCAGCAGCTTAGCGCGCGCCTCTGGGGCCAACGTCCTGACTTTC. Translation gives CASSLARASGANVLTF.

This chain connects TRBV6-5 to TRBJ1-5; D is uncertain. The CDR3 consists of 13 residues. The germline CDR1 and CDR2 sequences are MNHEY and SVGAGI. With 7 bases removed from V and 2 bases from J, the gap between germline ends came to 9 bases. CDR3 protein: CASTNGGNQPQHF. Written as DNA, the CDR3 is TGTGCCAGCACAAACGGGGGCAATCAGCCCCAGCATTTT.

To note about this clone: One end of the junction does not line up with germline, which may come from a read error. The CDR3 DNA is TGTGCCAGCAGGTTAGACGGGACAGGGTCCTACGAGCAGTACTTC. This gives the protein CASRLDGTGSYEQYF. The rearrangement links TRBV7-9 to TRBJ2-7; 9 bases are a match to TRBD1. The CDR3 is made up of 15 amino acids. The germline CDR1 and CDR2 sequences are SEHNR and FQNEAQ (reference sequence).

The chain carries TRBV6-1 and TRBJ1-4; D call uncertain. Per the germline V gene, CDR1 is MNHNS and CDR2 is SASEGT. This CDR3 spans 12 amino acids. The germline V and J ends were trimmed by 5 bases and 7 bases, with 8 bases remaining between them. The CDR3: CASSSAGEKLFF. The DNA of the CDR3 is TGTGCCAGCAGTTCCGCAGGTGAAAAACTGTTTTTT.

In its sample, this clone was seen once. J is TRBJ1-5 and V is TRBV4-2, with D maybe TRBD1 (6 bases). Germline V gene lookup returns CDR1 LGHNA and CDR2 YNFKEQ. Between the trimmed V and J ends, which lost 1 base and 4 bases, there was a span of 8 bases. The CDR3 loop spans 14 amino acids. CDR3 nucleotides: TGTGCCAGCAGCCAAGCAGGGGTAAATCAGCCCCAGCATTTT. This sequence encodes CASSQAGVNQPQHF.

The chain links TRBV7-2 to TRBJ2-1, with D perhaps matching TRBD1 (5 bases). The V gene's germline CDR1 is SGHTA and CDR2 FQGNSA. The CDR3 extends over 13 amino acids. V was cut by 7 bases and J by 6 bases, with 13 bases left in between. DNA of the CDR3: TGTGCCAGCACTCCGCAGGGTGGCAATGAGCAGTTCTTC. It codes for CASTPQGGNEQFF. Combining the CDR3 with reference TRBV7-2 and TRBJ2-1 gives the whole variable domain GAGVSQSPSNKVTEKGKDVELRCDPISGHTALYWYRQSLGQGLEFLIYFQGNSAPDKSGLPSDRFSAERTGGSVSTLTIQRTQQEDSAVYLCASTPQGGNEQFFGPGTRLTVL.

The rearrangement links TRBV19 to TRBJ2-2, with D tentatively TRBD2 (5 bases). CDR3 size: 16 residues. Looked up from germline, CDR1 is LNHDA and CDR2 is SQIVND (reference sequence). Trimming left V 6 bases short and J 5 bases short, with 19 bases between. DNA for the CDR3: TGTGCCAGTAGGAACTTTGGACTCCGTCGTACCGGGGAGCTGTTTTTT. Translated, it gives CASRNFGLRRTGELFF.

This rearrangement joins TRBV4-2 to TRBJ2-3; 10 positions match TRBD2. From germline, CDR1 is LGHNA and CDR2 YNFKEQ. The V and J ends lost 2 bases and 2 bases, in that order; junction bases with no gene match: 4. This CDR3 has 16 residues. The DNA for the CDR3 is TGTGCCAGCAGCCAACGGACTAGCGGATACACAGATACGCAGTATTTT. Translation: CASSQRTSGYTDTQYF.

The V gene is TRBV1, the J gene TRBJ2-2; TRBD2 is the table's D call, not checked against the DNA. TRBV1 has pseudogene status. This CDR3 is built from 17 residues. The CDR3, as DNA: TGCACCAGCAGCCAAGGGAGCTTTAGAACCCCATACGGGGAGCTGTTTTTT. It codes for CTSSQGSFRTPYGELFF.

J is TRBJ1-2 and V is TRBV6-5; D perhaps matches TRBD1 (5 bases). Germline V lookup: CDR1 MNHEY, CDR2 SVGAGI. The ends were cut back, 7 bases at V and 4 bases at J, with 13 bases in the middle. The CDR3 has 13 amino acids. The CDR3 protein is CASTMGGAYGYTF. In nucleotides, the CDR3 is TGTGCCAGCACCATGGGGGGAGCCTATGGCTACACCTTC.

This clone was recorded only once. J is TRBJ1-1 and V is TRBV29-1, with 11 bases fitting TRBD1. Looked up from germline, CDR1 is SQVTM and CDR2 is ANQGSEA. V lost 5 bases, J lost 5 bases, and 7 bases stayed unmatched. This CDR3 spans 14 amino acids. The chain's CDR3 is CSVYSGTGGTEAFF. The CDR3 DNA is TGCAGCGTTTATTCCGGGACAGGGGGTACTGAAGCTTTCTTT.

This clone came up a few times. This rearrangement joins TRBV14 to TRBJ2-3; the match to TRBD2 covers 13 bases. Germline V CDR1 and CDR2: SGHDN, FVKESK. J gave up 4 bases and V 2 bases, and 9 bases lay outside the gene matches. This CDR3 comprises 18 residues. CDR3 DNA: TGTGCCAGCAGCCAACCGACCACTAGCGGGGGGGCCGCAGATACGCAGTATTTT. Translated, it gives CASSQPTTSGGAADTQYF.